Given below is one T cell receptor (beta chain) in context. This entry belongs to a study of blood T cell repertoires in COVID-19. At the level of the study: The samples span acute and convalescent COVID-19 from the United States, Italy and Spain. Sources were T cells, B-cell-depleted T cells, or PBMCs; the material itself was cDNA or gDNA.

The V end was cut by 4 bases, the J end by 5 bases, with 12 bases between. This CDR3 comprises 12 residues. CDR1 SQVTM and CDR2 ANQGSEA come from the germline V gene. Original analysis: Amplification of reference gene primers was used by the study to estimate nucleated cell counts. Sequencing was performed with immunoSEQ multiplex PCR; in TCRdb, only in-frame clones are kept and a portion is missing. Clonal size and the V and J genes are those of that table, whereas D and trimming came from the DNA. Of roughly 180,000 clones in the sample, more than 65% are singletons; the top ten hold more than 7%. This sequence joins TRBV29-1 and TRBJ2-7; tentative D call: TRBD2 (5 bases). Sequencing was done on a sample of peripheral blood. This TCR was sampled from a woman aged 55-75 years with COVID-19, enrolled during active disease. CDR3 amino acids: CSVVVGAHEQYF. In DNA, the CDR3 is TGCAGCGTTGTAGTGGGAGCGCACGAGCAGTACTTC.